The 9 T cell receptor beta chains below come from one sample, sequenced in a study of blood T cell repertoires in COVID-19. The method was immunoSEQ multiplex PCR; TCRdb's version includes in-frame clones alone and lacks a portion of them. Seen here are 210,000 or so clones, 89% observed once, and the top ten hold 4.5% to 5.5%. The sample comprised peripheral blood. The receptor set was obtained from a woman in her 40s with acute or convalescent COVID-19.

The chain is built from TRBV9 and TRBJ1-3; a possible D gene is TRBD1 (5 bases). Between the trimmed V and J ends, which lost 4 bases and 1 base, there was a span of 18 bases. Germline V gene lookup returns CDR1 SGDLS and CDR2 YYNGEE. The CDR3 runs to 17 residues. The chain's CDR3 is CASSWGPALGSGNTIYF. CDR3 nucleotides: TGTGCCAGCAGCTGGGGCCCGGCCTTGGGTTCTGGAAACACCATATATTTT.

This clone was observed once. The rearrangement links TRBV3-1 (or the pseudogene TRBV3-2) to TRBJ2-5, with a possible D match to TRBD2 (5 bases). The germline V gene has CDR1 LGHDT and CDR2 YNNKEL (reference sequence). Trimming pared 5 bases from V and 7 bases from J, leaving 14 bases between. This CDR3 contains 13 residues. The CDR3 DNA follows: TGTGCCAGCAGCGGACGGACTGGTTCGACCCAGTACTTC. This codes for CASSGRTGSTQYF.

The V and J genes are TRBV7-2 and TRBJ2-1, with 10 bases identical to TRBD2. The CDR3 has 15 amino acids. The germline gives CDR1 SGHTA, CDR2 FQGNSA. V shed 5 bases and J 5 bases; nucleotides not matched to a gene: 6. The CDR3 bases are TGTGCCAGCAGCCTTCCTAGCGGGGGACACAATGAGCAGTTCTTC. It codes for CASSLPSGGHNEQFF.

The chain employs TRBV2 and TRBJ1-2; 8 nucleotides line up with TRBD1. The CDR3 spans 14 residues. CDR1 is SNHLY, CDR2 FYNNEI, per germline. J gave up 1 base and V 7 bases, and 5 bases lay outside the gene matches. The CDR3 loop is CASKLTGDNYGYTF. The CDR3, as DNA: TGTGCCAGCAAATTGACAGGGGATAACTATGGCTACACCTTC. The entire variable domain, with the rest obtained from reference TRBV2 and TRBJ1-2, is as follows: EPEVTQTPSHQVTQMGQEVILRCVPISNHLYFYWYRQILGQKVEFLVSFYNNEISEKSEIFDDQFSVERPDGSNFTLKIRSTKLEDSAMYFCASKLTGDNYGYTFGSGTRLTVV.

This chain connects TRBV7-8 to TRBJ2-7; weak D call: TRBD2 (6 bases). V shed 1 base and J shed 4 bases, with 14 bases lying between them. Germline loops: CDR1 SGHVS, CDR2 FQNEAQ. CDR3 length: 15 residues. CDR3 DNA: TGTGCCAGCAGCTTAGGCGGGGATTCAAGGTACGAGCAGTACGTC. It specifies CASSLGGDSRYEQYV.

The chain links TRBV7-9 to TRBJ2-2, with 7 bases lining up with TRBD2. The CDR3 sequence is 15 residues long. V shed 5 bases and J 5 bases; nucleotides not matched to a gene: 8. Per the germline V gene, CDR1 is SEHNR and CDR2 is FQNEAQ (reference sequence). CDR3 coding DNA: TGTGCCAGCAGCGCCGATCGGGGAGGGACCGGGGAGCTGTTTTTT. Translated, it gives CASSADRGGTGELFF.

The chain links TRBV7-6 to TRBJ1-1; D perhaps matches TRBD1 (5 bases). This CDR3 has 16 amino acids. V was cut by 5 bases and J by 3 bases, with 19 bases left in between. Per germline, CDR1 SGHVS and CDR2 FNYEAQ. Here the CDR3 DNA reads TGTGCCAGCAGCCCCGGACATGGGGCGACGGACACTGAAGCTTTCTTT. This translates into CASSPGHGATDTEAFF.

V and J are TRBV5-1 and TRBJ1-2; 9 bases line up with TRBD1. The CDR3 covers 16 residues. Germline loops: CDR1 SGHRS, CDR2 YFSETQ. Trimming removed 2 bases from V and 4 bases from J; junction bases left unmatched: 9. DNA of the CDR3: TGCGCCAGCAGCTTCACTGGACCGGGACAGGGCTATGGCTACACCTTC. This sequence encodes CASSFTGPGQGYGYTF.

V is TRBV10-3 and J is TRBJ1-2, with a tentative D call TRBD1 (5 bases). V was clipped by 10 bases and J by 1 base, with 10 bases between them. The CDR3 is 12 residues long. Germline assignment: CDR1 ENHRY and CDR2 SYGVKD. This chain's CDR3 is CATFRDNYGYTF. The CDR3 nucleotides read TGTGCCACCTTCAGGGATAACTATGGCTACACCTTC.